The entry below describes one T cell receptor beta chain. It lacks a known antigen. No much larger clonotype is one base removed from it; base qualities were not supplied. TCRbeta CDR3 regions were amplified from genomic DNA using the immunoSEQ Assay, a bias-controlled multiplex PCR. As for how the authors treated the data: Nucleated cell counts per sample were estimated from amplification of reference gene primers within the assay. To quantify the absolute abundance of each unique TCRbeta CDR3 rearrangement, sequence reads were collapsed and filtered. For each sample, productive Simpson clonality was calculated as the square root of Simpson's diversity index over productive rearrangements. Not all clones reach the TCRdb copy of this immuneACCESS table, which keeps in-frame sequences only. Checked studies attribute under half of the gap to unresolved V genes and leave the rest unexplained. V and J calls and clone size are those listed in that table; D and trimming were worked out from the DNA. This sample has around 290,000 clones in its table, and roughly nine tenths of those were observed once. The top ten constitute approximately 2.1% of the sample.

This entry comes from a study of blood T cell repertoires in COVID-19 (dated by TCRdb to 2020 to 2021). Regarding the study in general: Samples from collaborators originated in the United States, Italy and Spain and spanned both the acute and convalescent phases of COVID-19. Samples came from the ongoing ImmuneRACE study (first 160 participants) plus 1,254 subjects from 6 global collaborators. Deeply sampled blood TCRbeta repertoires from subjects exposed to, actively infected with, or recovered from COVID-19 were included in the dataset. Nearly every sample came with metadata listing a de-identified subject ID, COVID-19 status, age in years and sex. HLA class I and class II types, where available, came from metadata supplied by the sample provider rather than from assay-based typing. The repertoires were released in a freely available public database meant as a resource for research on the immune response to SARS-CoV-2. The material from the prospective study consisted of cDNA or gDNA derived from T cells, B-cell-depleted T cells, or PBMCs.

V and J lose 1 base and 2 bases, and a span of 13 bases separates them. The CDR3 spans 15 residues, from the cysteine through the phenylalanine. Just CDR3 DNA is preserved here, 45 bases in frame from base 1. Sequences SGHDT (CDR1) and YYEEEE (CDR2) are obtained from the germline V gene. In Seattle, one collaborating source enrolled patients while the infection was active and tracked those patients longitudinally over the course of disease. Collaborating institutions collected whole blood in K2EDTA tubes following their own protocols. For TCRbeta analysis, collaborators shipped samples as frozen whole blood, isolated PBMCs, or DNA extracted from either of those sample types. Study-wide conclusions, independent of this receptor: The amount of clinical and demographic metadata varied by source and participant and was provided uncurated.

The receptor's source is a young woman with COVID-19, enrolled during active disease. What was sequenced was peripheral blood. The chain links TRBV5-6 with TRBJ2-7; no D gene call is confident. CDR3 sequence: CASSLYWQTTYEQYF. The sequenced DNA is TGTGCCAGCAGCTTGTATTGGCAGACAACCTACGAGCAGTACTTC.